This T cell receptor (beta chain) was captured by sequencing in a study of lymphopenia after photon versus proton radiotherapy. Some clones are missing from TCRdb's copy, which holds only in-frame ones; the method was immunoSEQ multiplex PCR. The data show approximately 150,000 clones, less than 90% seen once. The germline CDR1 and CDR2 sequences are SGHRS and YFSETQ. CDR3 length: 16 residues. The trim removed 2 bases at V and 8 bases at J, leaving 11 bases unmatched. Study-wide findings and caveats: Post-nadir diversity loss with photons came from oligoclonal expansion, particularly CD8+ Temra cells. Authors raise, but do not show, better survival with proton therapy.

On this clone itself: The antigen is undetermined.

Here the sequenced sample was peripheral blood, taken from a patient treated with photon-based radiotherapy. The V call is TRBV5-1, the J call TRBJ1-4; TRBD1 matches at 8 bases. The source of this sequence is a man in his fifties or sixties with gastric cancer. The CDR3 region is CASSFNPGQGGEKLFF. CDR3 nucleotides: TGCGCCAGCAGCTTTAATCCTGGACAGGGTGGGGAAAAACTGTTTTTT. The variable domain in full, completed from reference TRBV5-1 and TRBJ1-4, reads KAGVTQTPRYLIKTRGQQVTLSCSPISGHRSVSWYQQTPGQGLQFLFEYFSETQRNKGNFPGRFSGRQFSNSRSEMNVSTLELGDSALYLCASSFNPGQGGEKLFFGSGTQLSVL.